Each of the 4 T cell receptor beta chains below was sequenced from the same sample in a study of graft-versus-host responses after intestinal transplantation. What these receptors recognize is not known. Repertoires were generated with immunoSEQ multiplex PCR, while TCRdb's copy carries only in-frame clones and drops some. This table has about 120,000 clones, roughly nine tenths appearing once. The specimen comprised unstimulated CD4+ T cells sorted from spleen or lymph node cells, sampled before intestinal transplant. These receptors were collected from a human donor who received an intestinal transplant.

The CDR3 loop is CASSLTGSYGYTF. CDR3 coding DNA: TGCGCCAGCAGCTTGACAGGCTCGTATGGCTACACCTTC. The chain combines TRBV5-1 with TRBJ1-2; a possible D gene is TRBD1 (5 bases). The germline gives CDR1 SGHRS, CDR2 YFSETQ. The CDR3 spans 13 residues. V was trimmed by 1 base and J by 5 bases, leaving 9 bases between them.

V and J are TRBV5-1 and TRBJ2-2; 7 bases align to TRBD2. Germline lookup yields CDR1 SGHRS and CDR2 YFSETQ. The CDR3 loop spans 15 amino acids. After removal of 4 bases from V and 3 bases from J, the junction contained 6 bases not matched to a gene. CDR3 bases: TGCGCCAGCAGCCTGGGGCTAGCGGACACCGGGGAGCTGTTTTTT. Its protein product is CASSLGLADTGELFF. Complete variable domain (other parts from reference TRBV5-1 and TRBJ2-2): KAGVTQTPRYLIKTRGQQVTLSCSPISGHRSVSWYQQTPGQGLQFLFEYFSETQRNKGNFPGRFSGRQFSNSRSEMNVSTLELGDSALYLCASSLGLADTGELFFGEGSRLTVL.

V is TRBV6-6 and J is TRBJ1-1; tentative D call: TRBD1 (6 bases). In germline, CDR1 is MNHNY, CDR2 SVGAGI (reference sequence). This CDR3 comprises 16 residues. Deletions cut 6 bases from V and 0 bases from J, with 17 bases between. The DNA of the CDR3 is TGTGCCAGCAGGAGGCAACAGGGACACTTGAACACTGAAGCTTTCTTT. Amino acids: CASRRQQGHLNTEAFF.

This clone was counted only a few times. V usage is TRBV2 and J usage is TRBJ2-5; the match to TRBD1 covers 7 bases. With 4 bases clipped from V and 4 bases from J, the junction kept 9 bases outside the gene matches. This CDR3 region has 15 residues. The V gene's germline CDR1 is SNHLY and CDR2 FYNNEI. This CDR3 reads CASSAQGLETETQYF. The CDR3 DNA follows: TGTGCCAGCAGTGCACAGGGGCTGGAGACAGAGACCCAGTACTTC.